The 6 T cell receptor beta chains presented below share a single source sample, sequenced in a study of blood T cell repertoires in COVID-19. Assay: immunoSEQ multiplex PCR; the TCRdb copy retains only in-frame clones and omits some. The table includes more than 90,000 clones, roughly 86% detected once. The sample consisted of peripheral blood. Every receptor here comes from a man aged 40-49 years with acute or convalescent COVID-19.

The chain combines TRBV14 with TRBJ1-2; no reliable D call. The CDR3 has 14 amino acids. Germline lookup yields CDR1 SGHDN and CDR2 FVKESK. The ends were cut back, 0 bases at V and 2 bases at J, with 7 bases in the middle. CDR3 amino acids: CASSQDLRNYGYTF. DNA for the CDR3: TGTGCCAGCAGCCAAGATCTGAGGAACTATGGCTACACCTTC.

The rearrangement uses TRBV27 and TRBJ2-1, with 7 bases that match TRBD2. Germline V CDR1 and CDR2: MNHEY, SMNVEV (reference sequence). CDR3 length: 14 residues. V shed 3 bases, J shed 9 bases, and the junction held 8 bases outside the gene matches. The CDR3 region is CASSFGLDLGEQFF. DNA of the CDR3: TGTGCCAGCAGTTTTGGACTAGACCTCGGTGAGCAGTTCTTC.

As DNA, the CDR3 is TGTGCCAGCCGCAAAAGGGGGGGCTCGGGGGAAGCTTTCTTT. This gives the protein CASRKRGGSGEAFF. The chain links TRBV6-5 to TRBJ1-1, with D perhaps TRBD1 (6 bases). V lost 8 bases and J lost 8, with 21 bases in between. The CDR3 has 14 amino acids. From germline, CDR1 is MNHEY and CDR2 SVGAGI.

This chain uses TRBV19 with TRBJ1-5; 11 nucleotides match TRBD1. Germline loops: CDR1 LNHDA, CDR2 SQIVND (reference sequence). CDR3 length: 15 amino acids. V shed 3 bases and J 7 bases; nucleotides not matched to a gene: 5. The CDR3 DNA is TGTGCCAGTAGTATCCTGGACAGGGGGCACCAGCCCCAGCATTTT. This gives the protein CASSILDRGHQPQHF. Full variable domain (missing parts from reference TRBV19 and TRBJ1-5): DGGITQSPKYLFRKEGQNVTLSCEQNLNHDAMYWYRQDPGQGLRLIYYSQIVNDFQKGDIAEGYSVSREKKESFPLTVTSAQKNPTAFYLCASSILDRGHQPQHFGDGTRLSIL.

The chain employs TRBV30 and TRBJ1-2; 9 nucleotides align to TRBD1. Germline lookup yields CDR1 GTSNPN and CDR2 SVGIG (reference sequence). This CDR3 spans 14 amino acids. Losses at the gene ends were 2 bases for V and 8 bases for J; bases not matched to a gene: 9. CDR3 sequence reads: CAWSPGTGTEGYTF. Here the CDR3 DNA reads TGTGCCTGGAGTCCCGGGACAGGGACGGAAGGCTACACCTTC.

Remarks on this clone: Within the sample, other DNA sequences also encode this same CDR3. This rearrangement joins TRBV3-1 (or the pseudogene TRBV3-2) to TRBJ1-1; D not resolved. CDR3 size: 12 residues. Trimming took off 4 bases at V and 1 base at J, with 4 bases between the two ends. Germline V gene data show CDR1 as LGHDT and CDR2 as YNNKEL (reference sequence). CDR3 sequence (DNA): TGTGCCAGCAGCCGAGGGAACACTGAAGCTTTCTTT. Its protein product is CASSRGNTEAFF.